These 24 T cell receptor beta chains were all obtained from the same sample, sequenced in a study of cytomegalovirus exposure and HLA in healthy donors. The study ran its PCR with 60 Vbeta and 13 Jbeta primers. Data came from immunoSEQ multiplex PCR; TCRdb stores just in-frame clones and leaves some out. Its listing shows roughly 120,000 clones. The sample comprised PBMCs. The receptors derive from a man aged 40-50 years in good health and CMV-seronegative.

The chain employs TRBV4-2 and TRBJ2-1; 12 bases align to TRBD2. Germline assignment: CDR1 LGHNA and CDR2 YNFKEQ. V trimming: 0 bases; J trimming: 8 bases; junction bases outside the gene matches: 11. This CDR3 region has 18 residues. Here the CDR3 reads CASSQDVSSGRGVDEQFF. DNA of the CDR3: TGTGCCAGCAGCCAAGATGTCTCTAGCGGGAGGGGGGTGGATGAGCAGTTCTTC.

CDR3 DNA sequence: TGCGCCAGCAGTAACTCCAACTCTGGGGCCAACGTCCTGACTTTC. Translated: CASSNSNSGANVLTF. This sequence joins TRBV5-1 and TRBJ2-6; D gene uncertain. V lost 5 bases to trimming and J lost 0 bases, with 9 bases between them. Germline V gene data show CDR1 as SGHRS and CDR2 as YFSETQ. The CDR3 is 15 residues long.

The V gene is TRBV7-2, the J gene TRBJ2-1; D is uncertain. Germline CDR1 and CDR2: SGHTA and FQGNSA. V was trimmed by 10 bases and J by 8 bases, leaving 12 bases between them. The length of the CDR3 is 11 residues. CDR3 in amino acids: CATTSRDEQFF. CDR3 nucleotide sequence: TGTGCCACCACCTCAAGAGATGAGCAGTTCTTC.

The chain has TRBV9 and TRBJ2-3, with 9 bases identical to TRBD2. The CDR3 is 16 residues long. The V segment lost 5 bases and the J segment 4 bases; nucleotides outside the gene matches: 11. Germline V gives CDR1 SGDLS, CDR2 YYNGEE. The CDR3, as DNA: TGTGCCAGCAGTCGACCCGGGACTAGCTTCTCAGATACGCAGTATTTT. This gives the protein CASSRPGTSFSDTQYF.

CDR3: CASSLHGWGDDEQFF. The CDR3, as DNA: TGTGCCAGTAGTCTCCACGGTTGGGGAGACGATGAGCAGTTCTTC. The chain uses TRBV19 and TRBJ2-1; D may be TRBD2 (5 bases). Germline assignment: CDR1 LNHDA and CDR2 SQIVND (reference sequence). This CDR3 region has 15 residues. Trimming removed 5 bases at V and 8 bases at J, with 19 bases between.

This rearrangement joins TRBV11-2 to TRBJ1-2; D may be TRBD1 (5 bases). Germline V gene data show CDR1 as SGHAT and CDR2 as FQNNGV. Trimming pared 6 bases from V and 8 bases from J, leaving 13 bases between. The CDR3 spans 12 residues. The CDR3 DNA follows: TGTGCCAGCAGTTCGGCAGGGCTGGGCTACACCTTC. This sequence encodes CASSSAGLGYTF.

The V call is TRBV5-8, the J call TRBJ1-5; TRBD1 aligns across 7 bases. The germline V gene encodes CDR1 SGHTS and CDR2 YDEGEE. The CDR3 spans 15 residues. The J segment lost 0 bases and the V segment lost 3 bases, leaving 3 bases of the junction unmatched. The CDR3 DNA reads TGTGCCAGCAGCTCGGGACAGTTTAGCAATCAGCCCCAGCATTTT. Encoded protein: CASSSGQFSNQPQHF.

The gene calls are TRBV6-4 and TRBJ1-5, with 7 bases aligning to TRBD1. J lost 3 bases, V lost 3 bases, and 8 bases had no gene match. The germline V gene has CDR1 MRHNA and CDR2 SNTAGT. There are 16 residues in the CDR3. CDR3 in DNA: TGTGCCAGCAGTGAACAGACAAGGGGGCCCAATCAGCCCCAGCATTTT. It yields the protein CASSEQTRGPNQPQHF.

The chain carries TRBV4-2 and TRBJ2-7, with D perhaps matching TRBD2 (6 bases). The CDR3 has 15 amino acids. Trimming removed 2 bases from V and 2 bases from J, with 13 bases in between. In germline, CDR1 is LGHNA, CDR2 YNFKEQ. As DNA, the CDR3 is TGTGCCAGCAGCCAACCCTCGGGACTTGCCTACGAGCAGTACTTC. Protein product: CASSQPSGLAYEQYF.

The CDR3 DNA is TGTGCCAGCAGCCCCCAGGGTGGCGGGAGCGGCACAGATACGCAGTATTTT. Translating gives CASSPQGGGSGTDTQYF. The genes are TRBV4-2 and TRBJ2-3; 7 bases are a match to TRBD2. Trimming cost V 4 bases and J 1 base; bases outside gene matches: 11. Germline-derived CDR1 and CDR2 are LGHNA and YNFKEQ. The CDR3 is made up of 17 amino acids.

The chain joins TRBV15 to TRBJ2-2, with 10 bases lining up with TRBD2. The V segment lost 3 bases and the J segment 1 base; nucleotides outside the gene matches: 5. The CDR3 runs to 17 residues. Germline lookup yields CDR1 LNHNV and CDR2 YYDKDF (reference sequence). The CDR3 DNA is TGTGCCACCAGCAGGTTAAGCGGGAGGGGGAACACCGGGGAGCTGTTTTTT. Encoded protein: CATSRLSGRGNTGELFF.

The CDR3 region has the DNA TGTGCCAGCAGCCTCGCTAGCGGGCAGGGGGAGCAGTACTTC. Translation gives CASSLASGQGEQYF. This chain links TRBV7-6 with TRBJ2-7; 8 bases map to TRBD2. V lost 5 bases to trimming and J lost 7 bases; unmatched junction nucleotides: 10. Germline V CDR1 and CDR2: SGHVS, FNYEAQ. This CDR3 spans 14 amino acids.

This rearrangement joins TRBV30 to TRBJ2-1; unclear D gene. V was trimmed by 3 bases and J by 6 bases, leaving 9 bases between them. The germline CDR1 and CDR2 sequences are GTSNPN and SVGIG (reference sequence). This CDR3 has 12 amino acids. DNA for the CDR3: TGTGCCTGGAGCCTCGTGTCCAATGAGCAGTTCTTC. Its translation: CAWSLVSNEQFF.

The V and J genes are TRBV4-2 and TRBJ1-1; D not resolved. Trimming took off 4 bases at V and 1 base at J, with 13 bases between the two ends. CDR1 and CDR2 from the germline V gene are LGHNA and YNFKEQ. The CDR3 spans 15 residues. The CDR3 reads CASSLAAAKNTEAFF. The DNA for the CDR3 is TGTGCCAGCAGCCTGGCCGCCGCCAAGAACACTGAAGCTTTCTTT.

CDR3 sequence (DNA): TGTGCCAGCACCCGTAGCGGGAGTGTCTACGAGCAGTACTTC. Translated, it gives CASTRSGSVYEQYF. This rearrangement joins TRBV7-9 to TRBJ2-7; 9 nucleotides match TRBD2. The V segment lost 7 bases and the J segment 3 bases; nucleotides outside the gene matches: 7. The CDR3 runs 14 residues. The germline V gene has CDR1 SEHNR and CDR2 FQNEAQ (reference sequence). Supplemented by reference TRBV7-9 and TRBJ2-7, the full variable domain reads DTGVSQNPRHKITKRGQNVTFRCDPISEHNRLYWYRQTLGQGPEFLTYFQNEAQLEKSRLLSDRFSAERPKGSFSTLEIQRTEQGDSAMYLCASTRSGSVYEQYFGPGTRLTVT.

The CDR3 region is CASSLFTSGIEQFF. In DNA, the CDR3 is TGTGCCAGCAGCTTATTCACTAGCGGGATTGAGCAGTTCTTC. V is TRBV11-2 and J is TRBJ2-1; TRBD2 matches at 10 bases. Trimming cost V 2 bases and J 9 bases; bases outside gene matches: 4. CDR3 length equals 14 residues. Germline assignment: CDR1 SGHAT and CDR2 FQNNGV.

V gene TRBV5-1 combines with J gene TRBJ2-2; 10 positions agree with TRBD2. The CDR3 runs 18 residues. Germline CDR1 is SGHRS and CDR2 is YFSETQ. Trimming removed 3 bases from V and 7 bases from J; junction bases left unmatched: 15. CDR3 amino acids: CASSSPQGLALTGGELFF. The CDR3, as DNA: TGCGCCAGCAGCTCACCCCAGGGACTAGCGCTGACGGGCGGGGAGCTGTTTTTT.

The gene calls are TRBV5-6 and TRBJ2-2; D might be TRBD2 (6 bases). This CDR3 has 15 residues. Trimming pared 0 bases from V and 1 base from J, leaving 7 bases between. CDR1 and CDR2 (germline): SGHDT, YYEEEE. The CDR3 nucleotides read TGTGCCAGCAGCTTGGCCGGGAGGAACACCGGGGAGCTGTTTTTT. Its protein is CASSLAGRNTGELFF.

The chain uses TRBV9 and TRBJ1-1, with D possibly matching TRBD1 (5 bases). The CDR3 runs 15 residues. Trimming removed 5 bases from V and 0 bases from J, with 14 bases in between. Germline loops: CDR1 SGDLS, CDR2 YYNGEE. In DNA form, the CDR3 reads TGTGCCAGCAGTCCCCGACAGCAAATGAACACTGAAGCTTTCTTT. Translating gives CASSPRQQMNTEAFF.

This chain uses TRBV6-5 with TRBJ2-3; TRBD1 agrees at 11 bases. Germline V gene lookup returns CDR1 MNHEY and CDR2 SVGAGI. The CDR3 has 14 amino acids. V shed 10 bases, J shed 4 bases, and the junction held 7 bases outside the gene matches. The CDR3 nucleotides are TGTGCCACCCTGGACAGGGGGCGATCAGATACGCAGTATTTT. Translating gives CATLDRGRSDTQYF.

The chain couples TRBV4-3 to TRBJ1-4; D may be TRBD1 (5 bases). Trimming cost V 4 bases and J 2 bases, with 11 bases left between them. This CDR3 comprises 15 residues. CDR1 is LGHNA, CDR2 YSLEER, per germline. DNA of the CDR3: TGCGCCAGCAGCCCCCTAGGGGCCACTAATGAAAAACTGTTTTTT. Translated, it gives CASSPLGATNEKLFF.

The chain is built from TRBV18 and TRBJ1-2; D is possibly TRBD1 (6 bases). V was pared by 1 base and J by 5 bases, with 8 bases between. The CDR3 is made up of 13 amino acids. Germline V gives CDR1 KGHSH, CDR2 LQKENI. For the CDR3, the DNA is TGTGCCAGCTCACCACGACAGGCTTATGGCTACACCTTC. It specifies CASSPRQAYGYTF.

The gene calls are TRBV9 and TRBJ1-1; D ambiguous. V gave up 0 bases and J gave up 8 bases, with 17 bases separating them. Germline V gene lookup returns CDR1 SGDLS and CDR2 YYNGEE. This CDR3 has 15 residues. DNA of the CDR3: TGTGCCAGCAGCGTAGACCCAGCGGGGTGGGCGGAAGCTTTCTTT. Translation: CASSVDPAGWAEAFF.

The gene calls are TRBV19 and TRBJ2-7, with 8 nucleotides matching TRBD1. CDR1 is LNHDA and CDR2 is SQIVND in the germline V gene (reference sequence). The CDR3 is made up of 15 amino acids. V trimming: 4 bases; J trimming: 4 bases; junction bases outside the gene matches: 9. DNA for the CDR3: TGTGCCAGTAGTAGCGGACAGGGAAAGGGATACGAGCAGTACTTC. Protein sequence: CASSSGQGKGYEQYF.